This paragraph reports one T cell receptor (beta chain). This receptor's antigen is unknown. Per-nucleotide qualities are absent, and no much larger clonotype sits a single base away. These data are taken from a study of T cells in Graves' hyperthyroidism and ophthalmopathy (dated by TCRdb to the late 2010s). With respect to the entire study: Peripheral blood was sampled at the time of initial diagnosis, prior to any treatment. To identify TCR V-J signatures that set the groups apart, the researchers used a discovery cohort of 90 to 100 patients, made up of 40 to 45 with Graves' ophthalmopathy and 57 with stable Graves' hyperthyroidism. Prospective prediction of ophthalmopathy was tested in an independent validation cohort of approximately 18 hyperthyroidism patients and 17 patients who later progressed to ophthalmopathy. The approximately 95 discovery patients were divided at random into training and test sets in a 7:3 ratio. Thyroid tissue and blood T-cell repertoires from several Graves' hyperthyroidism patients were also compared in the study. Following sampling, methimazole starting at 30 mg daily was given to hyperthyroidism patients, and high-dose intravenous methylprednisolone was given to ophthalmopathy patients. TCR Vbeta CDR3 sequencing of 140 or so peripheral blood samples (over 40 ophthalmopathy, about 75 hyperthyroidism and 17 progressor patients) is reported in the paper. Broad study findings and their caveats: In cross-validation, a model built on a 13 V-J signature told ophthalmopathy apart from stable hyperthyroidism with approximately 90% sensitivity and about 81% specificity, and in testing the same model reached 80%/75%. Most expanded thyroid clonotypes (frequency above 0.001) were also detected in blood, suggesting blood repertoires may reflect thyroid immune responses. During validation, the model predicted progression to ophthalmopathy a median of roughly six months ahead of onset, with approximately 71% sensitivity and 72% to 80% specificity. No statistical method was used to set the sample size in advance, and investigators knew the group allocation.

According to the germline V gene, CDR1 reads MNHNS and CDR2 reads SASEGT. V was cut back by 3 bases and J by 3 bases, leaving a gap of 3 bases between them. From the cysteine up to the phenylalanine, the CDR3 has a length of 12 residues. Kept here is only the CDR3 DNA, which spans 36 bases and is read in frame from base 1. Ophthalmopathy patients had moderately to severely active disease, Clinical Activity Score of at least 3, NOSPECS grade of at least 4, and duration under 3 months. Exclusion was applied to patients with uncontrolled infections, other autoimmune diseases, pregnancy or lactation. Diagnoses were based on clinical symptoms, serum thyroxine and TRAb, thyroid ultrasound and orbital computed tomography. PBMCs were isolated from about 10 ml of fresh peripheral blood by Ficoll-Paque density gradient centrifugation. Total RNA was extracted with Trizol reagent, and quality was checked on an Agilent 2100 Bioanalyzer.

The TCR beta CDR3 regions were amplified from RNA transcripts. The first round of RT-PCR for the TCR CDR3 was performed with the HTBI primer set and the Qiagen OneStep RT-PCR kit. Libraries were constructed in a second round of multiplex PCR, after which size selection and purification were carried out. Libraries were sequenced paired-end with 100 bp reads on an Illumina HiSeq2000. Processing in the source paper ran as follows. SOAPnuke was used to process the raw data, removing reads that contained adapters or uncalled bases, had a mean Phred below 15, or lacked an exact match to the constant primer or identifier. High-quality paired reads were merged with COPE v1.2.5, and unique nucleotide sequences were defined as clonotypes. MiTCR v1.1 was used to align the clonotypes against IMGT TRBV, TRBD and TRBJ reference segments. The analysis included only V-J combinations with a frequency above 0.0001, which together covered 98% to 99.2% of the repertoires. A TCS score was defined as the ratio between F50 (clonal expansion) and ExV (chaos), using BLOSUM62-based TCRdist between CDR3 peptides within each V-J. Welch's t-statistics and random forest reduced around 550 V-J features to roughly 13, which were used in a naive Bayes classifier (R e1071). TCRdb reprocessed the public reads (quality trimming at Q25 with fastp, clone calling with MiXCR) and kept in-frame beta chains. Each entry is one CDR3 protein sequence, shown with its most common DNA and genes. These V and J calls originate from TCRdb's pipeline instead of the authors' own analysis. For this sample the table gives under 250,000 distinct CDR3 sequences, of which approximately 25% were detected only once. Together, the top ten hold approximately 35% of the sample.

Sequencing input: blood. The chain joins TRBV6-1 to TRBJ1-5; no D gene can be assigned with confidence. The receptor was derived from a woman aged 40-49 years with Graves' ophthalmopathy. The nucleotide sequence is TGTGCCAGCAGTGAGATCAATCAGCCCCAGCATTTT. This encodes CASSEINQPQHF.